This is a list of T cell receptor beta chains from one sample in a study of neurological immune-mediated disorders. TCRdb re-analysed the 5' RACE reads in MiXCR, keeping a single row per CDR3 protein. The sample has about 59,000 distinct CDR3 sequences, around 24% seen once. The specimen sequenced was PBMCs. Every receptor here comes from a man between 60 and 70 years old with HTLV-1-associated myelopathy (HAM/TSP). The conserved cysteine and the conserved F or W are not part of the CDR3 here. The order of the fields is J gene, clone size, V gene, CDR3 protein. Not every row has a clone size; where given, it reads once, few, many or a size class.

>TRBJ1-1|many|TRBV20-1
SARDLRKAEAF
>TRBJ2-1|.|TRBV6-6
ASRSGQGNNEQF
>TRBJ1-5|many|TRBV4-1
ASSRDRGQPQH
>TRBJ1-1|many|TRBV5-1
ASSAGWTGVTEAF
>TRBJ2-1|.|TRBV24-1
ATSVGARDEQF
>TRBJ2-3|many|TRBV29-1
SVVQDSTDTQY
>TRBJ2-7|.|TRBV7-9
ASSSRVGGEQY
>TRBJ1-2|many|TRBV9
ASSRTPQTGVYGYT
>TRBJ2-1|many|TRBV3-1
ASSQELSNEQF
>TRBJ2-2|many|TRBV3-1
ASSQVETGELF
>TRBJ2-7|many|TRBV10-3
AIMGMTGEQY
>TRBJ1-2|many|TRBV12-3/TRBV12-4
ASSPRPKRGGYT
>TRBJ2-1|many|TRBV4-1
ASSPDRYAGNEQF
>TRBJ2-7|many|TRBV28
ASSLAGSSYEQY
>TRBJ2-7|many|TRBV20-1
SADRDSLYREQY
>TRBJ1-1|many|TRBV20-1
SARDFENTEAF
>TRBJ2-5|.|TRBV20-1
SAPGLAGVRETQY
>TRBJ1-1|.|TRBV20-1
SARDPSVNTEAF
>TRBJ2-7|many|TRBV27
ASSFQGGSYEQY
>TRBJ1-5|many|TRBV19
ASGRVDQPQH